The present TCR beta chain was sequenced within a study of cytomegalovirus exposure and HLA in healthy donors. Overall study findings and caveats: Rare sequences made up most TCRs, while some public TCRs were found in many donors.

With regard to this clone: What it recognizes is unknown.

PCR amplification relied on 60 Vbeta primers (plus 13 Jbeta primers). Sequencing used immunoSEQ multiplex PCR; TCRdb keeps in-frame clones, though not all of them. Here the sample spans approximately 74,000 clones, approximately 81% being singletons. The CDR3 covers 15 residues. With 8 bases clipped from V and 4 bases from J, the junction kept 14 bases outside the gene matches. Germline CDR1 is LNHDA and CDR2 is SQIVND (reference sequence). The sample was PBMCs. The V gene is TRBV19, the J gene TRBJ2-7; 7 bases line up with TRBD1. The sequence was obtained from a woman aged 30 to 39 in good health and CMV-seronegative. DNA for the CDR3: TGTGCCAGTTTAGTAGGACAGGATTTTTTTTACGAGCAGTACTTC. Residues: CASLVGQDFFYEQYF.